This TCR beta chain was identified during a study of CD8+ T cells in alopecia areata. For the study at large: The study gave tofacitinib for 6 to 18 months, then 6 months off drug.

Study-level findings and limits: Scalp lesions, especially in alopecia totalis/universalis, had higher clonality than normal scalp.

With 4 bases clipped from V and 0 bases from J, the junction kept 3 bases outside the gene matches. Germline CDR1 reads SGHRS; CDR2 reads YFSETQ. This CDR3 has 16 amino acids. cDNA serving as the sequencing template came from extracted, reverse transcribed RNA. Assay: immunoSEQ multiplex PCR; the TCRdb copy retains only in-frame clones and omits some. Among roughly 200,000 clones listed, almost 65% were seen once. For this clone: No antigen is known for it.

J is TRBJ2-2 and V is TRBV5-1; 10 nucleotides agree with TRBD2. The sample in question was CD4+ T cells sorted from blood, obtained at week 0. This TCR came from a human donor with alopecia areata. The CDR3 DNA reads as TGCGCCAGCAGCACGGGACTAGCGCCGAACACCGGGGAGCTGTTTTTT. Translation: CASSTGLAPNTGELFF.